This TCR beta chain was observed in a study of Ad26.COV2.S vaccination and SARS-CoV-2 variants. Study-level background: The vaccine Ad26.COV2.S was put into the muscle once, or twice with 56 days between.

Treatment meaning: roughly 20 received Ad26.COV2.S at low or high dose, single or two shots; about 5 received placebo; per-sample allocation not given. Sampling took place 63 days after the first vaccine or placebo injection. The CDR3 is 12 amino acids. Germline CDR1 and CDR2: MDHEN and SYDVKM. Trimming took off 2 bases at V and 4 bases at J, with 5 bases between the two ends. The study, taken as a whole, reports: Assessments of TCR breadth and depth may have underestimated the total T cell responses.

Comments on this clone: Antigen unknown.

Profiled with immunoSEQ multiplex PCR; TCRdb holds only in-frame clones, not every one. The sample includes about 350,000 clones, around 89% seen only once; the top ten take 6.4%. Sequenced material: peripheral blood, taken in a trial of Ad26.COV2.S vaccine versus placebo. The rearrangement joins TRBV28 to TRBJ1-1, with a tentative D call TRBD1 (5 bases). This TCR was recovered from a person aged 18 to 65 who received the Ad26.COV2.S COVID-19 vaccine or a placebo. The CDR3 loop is CASSLGATEAFF. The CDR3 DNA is TGTGCCAGCAGTTTAGGGGCCACTGAAGCTTTCTTT.